This paragraph reports one T cell receptor beta chain. The sample originates from a study of shared T cell receptors in the human thymus. CDR1 LNHDA and CDR2 SQIVND come from the germline V gene (reference sequence). V lost 3 bases and J 3 bases, leaving 15 bases between the germline ends. The CDR3 loop spans 16 amino acids. Method: immunoSEQ multiplex PCR; TCRdb's copy keeps in-frame clones and lacks some. This table has 700,000 or so clones, 80% to 90% appearing once. The sample was also reused in another study, on human thymus T cells. From that paper: The authors found apparently biased V and J gene usage in thymic and blood repertoires. Thymic repertoires from unrelated individuals overlapped highly, related research reported.

The TCR sequence derives from a girl less than two years old with a congenital heart defect. The sequencing sample was made of thymocytes. The V call is TRBV19, the J call TRBJ2-1; D is unclear. The CDR3 region has the DNA TGTGCCAGTAGTATTCGCCGGCTAGTCGGCTACAATGAGCAGTTCTTC. It codes for CASSIRRLVGYNEQFF. The whole variable domain, filled in from reference TRBV19 and TRBJ2-1, reads DGGITQSPKYLFRKEGQNVTLSCEQNLNHDAMYWYRQDPGQGLRLIYYSQIVNDFQKGDIAEGYSVSREKKESFPLTVTSAQKNPTAFYLCASSIRRLVGYNEQFFGPGTRLTVL.